Listed here are 18 T cell receptor beta chains from one sample, sequenced in a study of vaccination effects on CD4 cells after COVID-19. These receptors have no known antigen. The repertoire was sequenced with immunoSEQ multiplex PCR; TCRdb's copy has only in-frame clones and lacks some. The sample shows about 68,000 clones, 75% to 90% of them seen only once. Under the ViraFEST assay, PBMC were stimulated with viral peptide pools so that antigen-specific CD4+ T cells expanded. Sequencing was performed afterwards. Isolation of CD4+ T cells took place after approximately 10 days of culture. People in the vaccine group had not been infected with SARS-CoV-2 before, and their nucleocapsid antibodies were negative. The specimen comprised CD4+ T cells from PBMCs cultured with SARS-CoV-2 spike peptides, sampled before COVID-19 vaccination. The receptor source for this set is a human donor who received a COVID-19 vaccine.

V and J are TRBV6-5 and TRBJ1-2, with a weak D call TRBD1 (5 bases). CDR1 and CDR2 (germline): MNHEY, SVGAGI. This CDR3 has 15 residues. V was clipped by 7 bases and J by 1 base, with 16 bases between them. Written as DNA, the CDR3 is TGTGCCAGCACTCGATTCGACAGCGGTAACTATGGCTACACCTTC. Encoded protein: CASTRFDSGNYGYTF.

The genes are TRBV4-1 and TRBJ2-1; possible D gene TRBD2, 6 bases. The CDR3 consists of 15 residues. V was trimmed by 1 base and J by 2 bases, leaving 9 bases between them. Germline CDR1 reads MGHRA; CDR2 reads YSYEKL. This CDR3 reads CASSQAGVTYNEQFF. As DNA, the CDR3 is TGCGCCAGCAGCCAAGCGGGGGTGACCTACAATGAGCAGTTCTTC.

The gene calls are TRBV13 and TRBJ1-3, with 8 bases lining up with TRBD1. The CDR3 runs to 15 residues. Trimming cost V 4 bases and J 0 bases; bases outside gene matches: 2. Germline loops: CDR1 PRHDT, CDR2 FYEKMQ (reference sequence). As DNA, the CDR3 is TGTGCCAGCAGCTGGGACAGGTTCTCTGGAAACACCATATATTTT. Translation: CASSWDRFSGNTIYF.

This clone was seen a handful of times. The V and J genes are TRBV7-9 and TRBJ2-3, with no clear D. The CDR3 runs 14 residues. Germline V CDR1 and CDR2: SEHNR, FQNEAQ (reference sequence). The germline V and J ends were trimmed by 1 base and 1 base, with 6 bases remaining between them. For the CDR3, the DNA is TGTGCCAGCAGCTTAGGGGCCGGCACAGATACGCAGTATTTT. Its protein is CASSLGAGTDTQYF.

The count of this clone is one. The chain couples TRBV4-1 to TRBJ1-4; no firm D call. Germline V gives CDR1 MGHRA, CDR2 YSYEKL. This CDR3 is 16 amino acids long. The V and J ends lost 0 bases and 4 bases respectively, with 12 bases between them. CDR3: CASSQDMGLGNEKLFF. The CDR3 bases are TGCGCCAGCAGCCAAGATATGGGTCTAGGTAATGAAAAACTGTTTTTT.

The chain combines TRBV15 with TRBJ2-5; D may be TRBD2 (5 bases). V lost 1 base to trimming and J lost 3 bases, with 12 bases between them. Looked up from germline, CDR1 is LNHNV and CDR2 is YYDKDF (reference sequence). CDR3 length: 15 residues. CDR3 region: CATSRGEAEEETQYF. The DNA of the CDR3 is TGTGCCACCAGCAGAGGAGAAGCGGAGGAAGAGACCCAGTACTTC.

This clone was detected only a few times. The chain links TRBV19 to TRBJ1-5; TRBD1 aligns across 7 bases. The CDR3 runs 14 residues. CDR1 is LNHDA and CDR2 is SQIVND in the germline V gene (reference sequence). V shed 6 bases, J shed 5 bases, and the junction held 7 bases outside the gene matches. The CDR3 sequence is CASRQRQGYQPQHF. Written as DNA, the CDR3 is TGTGCCAGTAGGCAGAGACAGGGATATCAGCCCCAGCATTTT. Full variable domain (rest looked up from reference TRBV19 and TRBJ1-5): DGGITQSPKYLFRKEGQNVTLSCEQNLNHDAMYWYRQDPGQGLRLIYYSQIVNDFQKGDIAEGYSVSREKKESFPLTVTSAQKNPTAFYLCASRQRQGYQPQHFGDGTRLSIL.

The rearrangement uses TRBV6-1 and TRBJ1-1; no clear D. The V end lost 2 bases, the J end lost 2 bases, and 6 bases lay between the germline ends. Germline loops: CDR1 MNHNS, CDR2 SASEGT. The CDR3 is 13 residues long. The CDR3 DNA follows: TGTGCCAGCAGTGAATGGGGTAACACTGAAGCTTTCTTT. It encodes CASSEWGNTEAFF.

This clone was counted a single time. V gene TRBV12-3 or TRBV12-4 combines with J gene TRBJ1-1; no reliable D call. The length of the CDR3 is 12 residues. Trimming took off 6 bases at V and 5 bases at J, with 10 bases between the two ends. The CDR3 DNA follows: TGTGCCAGCAGACCGGTGGGAACTGAAGCTTTCTTT. Protein: CASRPVGTEAFF.

This clone was seen only a few times. V gene TRBV14 combines with J gene TRBJ2-5; 11 bases align to TRBD2. Germline CDR1 is SGHDN and CDR2 is FVKESK. V dropped 2 bases and J dropped 0; count of bases not matched to a gene: 5. This CDR3 has 17 residues. The CDR3 region has the DNA TGTGCCAGCAGCCAATTAGCGGGGGGGACGTACCAAGAGACCCAGTACTTC. Amino acids: CASSQLAGGTYQETQYF.

Note on this clone: A read error may account for a junction end that differs from germline. The genes are TRBV6-6 and TRBJ1-5, with D tentatively TRBD1 (6 bases). The CDR3 length is 16 residues. Germline V gives CDR1 MNHNY, CDR2 SVGAGI (reference sequence). The CDR3 nucleotides are TGTGCCAGCAGCTACTACAGGGAGGAAAGCAATCAGCCCCAGCATTTT. It is translated as CASSYYREESNQPQHF.

A few counts support this clone. V is TRBV6-6 and J is TRBJ2-7, with unresolved D. The CDR3 runs 12 residues. CDR1 and CDR2 from the germline V gene are MNHNY and SVGAGI (reference sequence). The germline V and J ends were trimmed by 4 bases and 2 bases, with 6 bases remaining between them. This CDR3 reads CASSSATYEQYV. The CDR3 nucleotides are TGTGCCAGCAGTTCGGCCACCTACGAGCAGTACGTC.

The chain carries TRBV6-1 and TRBJ1-6; D perhaps matches TRBD1 (6 bases). CDR3 length equals 16 residues. Germline V lookup: CDR1 MNHNS, CDR2 SASEGT. V lost 0 bases and J 3 bases, leaving 9 bases between the germline ends. The CDR3 nucleotides read TGTGCCAGCAGTGAAGCCCAGGGGCGCTATAATTCACCCCTCCACTTT. This translates into CASSEAQGRYNSPLHF.

The rearrangement links TRBV5-1 to TRBJ1-2; 7 bases are a match to TRBD1. Germline CDR1 SGHRS, CDR2 YFSETQ. This CDR3 region has 13 residues. V lost 5 bases and J lost 5; bases outside the gene matches: 6. The CDR3 DNA reads as TGCGCCAGCAGGACAGGGACCACATATGGCTACACCTTC. Its translation: CASRTGTTYGYTF.

This clone was detected only once. The chain combines TRBV3-1 (or the pseudogene TRBV3-2) with TRBJ2-1; 11 bases are a match to TRBD2. In germline, CDR1 is LGHDT, CDR2 YNNKEL (reference sequence). The CDR3 spans 16 residues. V shed 3 bases and J 7 bases; nucleotides not matched to a gene: 8. The CDR3 coding sequence is TGTGCCAGCAGCCAGAATAGCGGGGGGGCCGGGAATGAGCAGTTCTTC. It codes for CASSQNSGGAGNEQFF.

V is TRBV24-1 and J is TRBJ2-2, with D possibly being TRBD2 (7 bases). Germline CDR1 is KGHDR and CDR2 is SFDVKD. This CDR3 has 15 residues. Trimming took 5 bases from V and 5 from J, leaving 14 bases between them. The CDR3 region is CATSGGGVGTGELFF. In nucleotides, the CDR3 is TGTGCCACCAGTGGGGGGGGCGTGGGGACCGGGGAGCTGTTTTTT.

This clone appeared a few times. This chain joins TRBV19 and TRBJ1-2, with 12 bases lining up with TRBD1. V lost 5 bases to trimming and J lost 4 bases; unmatched junction nucleotides: 8. CDR1 and CDR2 (germline): LNHDA, SQIVND (reference sequence). CDR3 length equals 16 residues. CDR3: CASSSRDRGRGYGYTF. In DNA form, the CDR3 reads TGTGCCAGTAGTTCCCGGGACAGGGGGCGCGGCTATGGCTACACCTTC.

This sequence joins TRBV4-1 and TRBJ1-5; the D gene is possibly TRBD1 (6 bases). V was trimmed by 3 bases and J by 4 bases, leaving 10 bases between them. This CDR3 has 14 residues. The germline V gene encodes CDR1 MGHRA and CDR2 YSYEKL. The CDR3 DNA reads TGCGCCAGCAGCCAGTGGACAGATAATCAGCCCCAGCATTTT. This codes for CASSQWTDNQPQHF.